This T cell receptor (beta chain) stems from a study of T cell responses to AZD1222 COVID-19 vaccine. Study observations and caveats: A mostly white British donor set with more females was recruited, and clonal diversity was possibly underestimated. Vaccine-related CD4 TCRs covered spike, predominating at 160-218 and 743-854.

With respect to this clone: Its antigen is as yet unknown.

The repertoire was sequenced with immunoSEQ multiplex PCR; TCRdb's copy has only in-frame clones and lacks some. The data hold 150,000 to 250,000 clones, with 80% to 95% observed a single time. V lost 4 bases, J lost 4 bases, and 1 base stayed unmatched. Germline loops: CDR1 MDHEN, CDR2 SYDVKM. This CDR3 contains 13 residues. Source: peripheral blood, taken 28 days after the second AZD1222 dose. The TCR originated in an adult who received the AZD1222 COVID-19 vaccine. The V and J genes are TRBV28 and TRBJ1-5, with TRBD1 matching over 7 bases. The CDR3 spells CASSWDRNQPQHF. The CDR3 DNA reads as TGTGCCAGCAGTTGGGACAGAAATCAGCCCCAGCATTTT.